This TCR beta chain originates from a study of radiotherapy plus CTLA-4 blockade in lung cancer. Study details: Objective responses arose in roughly 18% of patients, and approximately 30% experienced disease control. Study-level findings and limits: In blood, early T cell clone dynamics reportedly predicted response best, together with interferon-beta.

Concerning this clone itself: Its antigen remains unknown.

Data came from immunoSEQ multiplex PCR; TCRdb stores just in-frame clones and leaves some out. Of 78,000 or so clones listed, 70% to 90% are singletons. Focal radiation and CTLA-4 blockade (ipilimumab) were tested in chemo-refractory metastatic non-small-cell lung cancer patients. V lost 8 bases and J lost 0, with 7 bases in between. The CDR3 has 12 residues. CDR1 is SGHRS, CDR2 YFSETQ, per germline. The TCR was taken from a human donor with non-small cell lung cancer who had stable disease on radiotherapy plus ipilimumab. The sample consisted of peripheral blood, taken from a patient treated with radiotherapy plus ipilimumab. The V and J genes are TRBV5-1 and TRBJ2-3, with D perhaps TRBD1 or TRBD2 (5 bases each). The CDR3, as DNA: TGCGCCAGTCGGGACAGCACAGATACGCAGTATTTT. Translating it yields CASRDSTDTQYF.